This record looks at one T cell receptor beta chain sequence and its context. This clonotype was recorded many times. Its antigen has not been determined. Within one base of it there is no much larger clone, and no base qualities were kept. This sample is drawn from a study of human T cells and chemical hapten exposure (dated by TCRdb to the early 2020s). As for the study more broadly: For sensitization, 2% DPC in acetone was applied to a 2 cm by 2 cm area of upper inner arm skin. For TCR sequencing, blood came from 25 to 35 alopecia patients at anywhere from one to four time points (pre-sensitization, 2, 6 and 24 weeks). Patch tests used Finn chambers with 0.01% DPC on the upper back, scored after 6 days by International Contact Dermatitis Research Group standards. The patient cohort, mostly female, included alopecia areata with under or over 50% scalp involvement, alopecia totalis and alopecia universalis. Libraries were pooled for sequencing, and variation in per-sample TCR yields was attributed mainly to small differences in library volumes within the pool. This study followed changes in the peripheral blood TCR repertoire in vivo during primary and secondary sensitization of alopecia patients to the hapten diphenylcyclopropenone (DPC). Blood samples were taken from patients before sensitization (week 0) and at 2, 6 and about 24 weeks after DPC sensitization. Throughout the study period of roughly 24 weeks, patients also received therapeutic DPC doses to the scalp every week.

Receptors were amplified or captured by RACE. Sequencing relied on a NextSeq 500. During library preparation, unique molecular identifiers were attached to individual cDNA molecules so that TCRs could be counted quantitatively and reproducibly. Each blood RNA sample was used to sequence both TCR alpha and TCR beta chains. As for the authors' bioinformatics: A median of about 87,000 TCRs per sample was observed, with a range of 23,224 to 690,600. V, J and CDR3 annotation of the TCR reads was carried out using the Decombinator software suite. To make PS versus PT1 abundance plots, every sample was subsampled to the same number of TCRs (28,000). Expanded TCRs were defined as absent before sensitization and observed at least eight times at the 2-week time point. The public reads were reanalyzed by TCRdb: fastp trimming at Q25, MiXCR alignment, in-frame beta chains only. Every CDR3 protein is listed once, alongside the most common genes and DNA of its rows. It is TCRdb's table, rather than the study itself, that gives the V and J calls and clone size. The sample yields approximately 400,000 distinct CDR3 sequences; 5.1% were counted once. 2% to 3% of the sample is in the top ten clones.

V ends up 6 bases short and J 6 bases short, with an unmatched junction base count of 7. The CDR3 runs 14 residues from the cysteine to the phenylalanine. The DNA shown is the 42-base CDR3, in frame from base 1. Taken from the germline V gene (reference sequence), the CDR1 and CDR2 loops are MNHEY and SMNVEV. The label giving this sample's time point can be read as: pre-sensitization, week 0. The treatment or condition label on this specimen signifies: therapeutic diphenylcyclopropenone sensitization with weekly scalp DPC. Blood at each patch-test visit was drawn before the patch test was applied. Patients were eligible if aged 18 to 70, diagnosed with alopecia and judged suitable for DPC therapy, and pregnant patients were excluded. Total RNA was isolated from unfractionated whole blood collected in Tempus Blood RNA tubes. The investigation overall reported the following: All patients had alopecia, a presumed autoimmune disease, so their immune response might differ from that of healthy individuals. Patch test score correlated positively with the number of PT1 expanded TCRs, reaching significance at thresholds 8, 16 and 32 but not at 4. No change with DPC sensitization was found in the number of TCRs above 1 in 1000 frequency, and no evidence of global repertoire structure alterations was found. Compared with pre-sensitization or healthy control sets, expanded TCRs formed significantly more large CDR3 similarity clusters, which is consistent with antigen-driven responses. After repeated subsampling, the strength of the expansion versus patch-test correlation and the threshold at which it became significant changed.

The source of this sequence is a woman in her fifties or sixties with alopecia areata. Some clones in this sample may be carry-over from other donors' samples. The material sequenced was whole blood, taken in connection with sensitization to the hapten diphenylcyclopropenone (DPC). In this chain, TRBV27 is recombined with TRBJ2-7, with 11 bases in between that match TRBD2. The nucleotides read TGTGCCAGCAGCTTTGGACTAGCGGGCCCCGAGCAGTACTTC. The resulting protein is CASSFGLAGPEQYF.